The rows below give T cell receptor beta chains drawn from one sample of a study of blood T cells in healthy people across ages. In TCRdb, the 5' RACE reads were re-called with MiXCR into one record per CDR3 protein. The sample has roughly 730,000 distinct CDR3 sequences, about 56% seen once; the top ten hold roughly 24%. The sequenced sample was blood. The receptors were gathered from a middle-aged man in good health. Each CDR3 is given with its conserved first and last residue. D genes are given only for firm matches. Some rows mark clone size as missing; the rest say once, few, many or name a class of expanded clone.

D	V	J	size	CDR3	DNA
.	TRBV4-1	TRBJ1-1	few	CASSQVIGLNTEAFF	TGCGCCAGCAGCCAAGTAATCGGGTTGAACACTGAAGCTTTCTTT
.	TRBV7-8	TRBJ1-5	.	CARPSPGDRVSGQPQHF	TGTGCCAGACCCTCCCCTGGGGATCGGGTAAGCGGTCAGCCCCAGCATTTT
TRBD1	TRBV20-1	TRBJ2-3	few	CSAEKGQLHTDTQYF	TGCAGTGCAGAAAAGGGACAGCTCCACACAGATACGCAGTATTTT
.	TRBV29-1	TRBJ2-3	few	CSVARGEADTQYF	TGCAGCGTTGCCAGGGGGGAGGCAGATACGCAGTATTTT
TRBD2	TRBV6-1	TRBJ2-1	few	CAIHVAGEQFF	TGTGCCATCCACGTAGCGGGTGAGCAGTTCTTC
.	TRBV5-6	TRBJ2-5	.	CASSLAFGGAGETQYF	TGTGCCAGCAGCTTGGCCTTCGGGGGCGCGGGAGAGACCCAGTACTTC
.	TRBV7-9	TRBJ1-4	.	CASSPGVAATNEKLFF	TGTGCCAGCAGCCCTGGGGTGGCTGCAACTAATGAAAAACTGTTTTTT
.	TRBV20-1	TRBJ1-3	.	CSTRDPFGGNTIYF	TGCAGTACTAGAGATCCCTTTGGTGGAAACACCATATATTTT
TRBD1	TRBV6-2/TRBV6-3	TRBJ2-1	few	CASSWAGGLNEQFF	TGTGCCAGCAGTTGGGCAGGGGGCCTAAATGAGCAGTTCTTC
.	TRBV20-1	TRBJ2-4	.	CSARSPPKNGDIQYF	TGCAGTGCTAGATCCCCCCCCAAAAACGGGGACATTCAGTACTTC